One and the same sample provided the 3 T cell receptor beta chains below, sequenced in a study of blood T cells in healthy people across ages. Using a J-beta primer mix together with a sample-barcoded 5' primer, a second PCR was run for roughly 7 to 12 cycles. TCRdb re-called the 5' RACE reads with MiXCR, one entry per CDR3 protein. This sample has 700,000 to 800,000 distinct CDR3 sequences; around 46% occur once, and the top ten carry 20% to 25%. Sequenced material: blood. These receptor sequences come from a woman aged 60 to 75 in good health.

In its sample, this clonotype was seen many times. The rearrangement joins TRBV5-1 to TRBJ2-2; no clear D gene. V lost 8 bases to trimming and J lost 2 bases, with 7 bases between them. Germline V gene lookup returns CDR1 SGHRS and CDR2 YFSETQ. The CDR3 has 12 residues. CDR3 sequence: CASYPNTGELFF. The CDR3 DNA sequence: TGCGCCAGTTACCCTAACACCGGGGAGCTGTTTTTT.

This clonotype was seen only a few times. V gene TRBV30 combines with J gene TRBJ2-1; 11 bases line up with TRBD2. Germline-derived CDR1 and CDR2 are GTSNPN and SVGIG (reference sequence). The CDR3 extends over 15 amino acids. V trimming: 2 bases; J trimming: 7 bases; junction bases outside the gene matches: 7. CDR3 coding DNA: TGTGCCTGGAGTAAAGGACTAGCGGGTTTGAATGAGCAGTTCTTC. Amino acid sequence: CAWSKGLAGLNEQFF. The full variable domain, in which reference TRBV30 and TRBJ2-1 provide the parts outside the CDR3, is SQTIHQWPATLVQPVGSPLSLECTVEGTSNPNLYWYRQAAGRGLQLLFYSVGIGQISSEVPQNLSASRPQDRQFILSSKKLLLSDSGFYLCAWSKGLAGLNEQFFGPGTRLTVL.

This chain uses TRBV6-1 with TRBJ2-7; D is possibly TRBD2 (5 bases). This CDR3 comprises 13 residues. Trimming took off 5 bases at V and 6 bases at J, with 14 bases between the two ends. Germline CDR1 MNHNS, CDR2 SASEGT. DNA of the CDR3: TGTGCCAGCAGTAAGGGAGTAGGTCCCGAGCAGTACTTC. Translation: CASSKGVGPEQYF.